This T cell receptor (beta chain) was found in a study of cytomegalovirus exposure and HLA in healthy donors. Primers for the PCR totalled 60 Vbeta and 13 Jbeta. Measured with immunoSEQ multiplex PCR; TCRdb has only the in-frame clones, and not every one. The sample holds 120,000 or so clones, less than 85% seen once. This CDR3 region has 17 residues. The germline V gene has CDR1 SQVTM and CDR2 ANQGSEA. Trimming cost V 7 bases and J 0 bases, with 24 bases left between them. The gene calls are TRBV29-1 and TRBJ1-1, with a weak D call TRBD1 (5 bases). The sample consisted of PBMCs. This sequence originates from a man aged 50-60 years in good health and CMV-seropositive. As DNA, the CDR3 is TGCAGCGCCGGAACCCCAGGTGGGGGGGTTCTGAACACTGAAGCTTTCTTT. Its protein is CSAGTPGGGVLNTEAFF.